One sample yielded the 25 T cell receptor beta chains listed below, sequenced in a study of OX40 agonist ivuxolimab in advanced cancers. Some clones are missing from TCRdb's copy, which holds only in-frame ones; the method was immunoSEQ multiplex PCR. This sample carries approximately 26,000 clones, 79% of them seen once, and the ten largest clones take 20% to 30%. The material was CD4+ or CD8+ T cells sorted from blood, obtained in a trial of the OX40 agonist ivuxolimab. The receptors here all came from an adult with an advanced solid tumor such as melanoma, head and neck, liver or kidney cancer.

This clone is a singleton in its sample. J is TRBJ2-3 and V is TRBV9; 7 bases agree with TRBD1. CDR3 size: 13 residues. The germline CDR1 and CDR2 sequences are SGDLS and YYNGEE. V was clipped by 6 bases and J by 0 bases; unmatched bases: 1. CDR3 loop: CASMGQSTDTQYF. CDR3 coding DNA: TGTGCCAGCATGGGACAGAGCACAGATACGCAGTATTTT.

This chain connects TRBV18 to TRBJ2-5, with D unresolved. CDR1 is KGHSH and CDR2 is LQKENI in the germline V gene. The V and J ends lost 3 bases and 1 base respectively, with 12 bases between them. CDR3 length: 15 amino acids. CDR3 amino acids: CASSPWSTTQETQYF. CDR3 nucleotide sequence: TGTGCCAGCTCACCCTGGTCTACAACCCAAGAGACCCAGTACTTC.

The chain recombines TRBV11-2 with TRBJ2-5; the D gene is possibly TRBD2 (5 bases). Trimming took 5 bases from V and 7 from J, leaving 17 bases between them. Germline V CDR1 and CDR2: SGHAT, FQNNGV. The CDR3 is 14 amino acids. This CDR3 is CASSPDYGARTQYF. The CDR3 nucleotides are TGTGCCAGCAGCCCAGACTACGGTGCCAGGACCCAGTACTTC.

This sequence joins TRBV28 and TRBJ2-7, with 9 bases matching TRBD1. The CDR3 is 13 amino acids. The V gene end was trimmed by 8 bases and the J gene end by 5 bases; junction bases not matched to a gene: 7. Germline loops: CDR1 MDHEN, CDR2 SYDVKM. CDR3 sequence: CASLNRGLDEQYF. The CDR3 region has the DNA TGTGCCAGCCTCAACAGGGGGCTGGACGAGCAGTACTTC.

V and J are TRBV5-4 and TRBJ2-7; D is undetermined. Trimming removed 0 bases at V and 3 bases at J, with 7 bases between. This CDR3 is built from 13 residues. Germline V lookup: CDR1 SGHNT, CDR2 YYREEE (reference sequence). The CDR3 nucleotides are TGTGCCAGCAGCTTGGGGATAGTCTACGAGCAGTACTTC. Its protein is CASSLGIVYEQYF.

This sequence joins TRBV19 and TRBJ1-5, with D hard to call. The CDR3 has 14 amino acids. Germline loops: CDR1 LNHDA, CDR2 SQIVND (reference sequence). The germline V and J ends were trimmed by 1 base and 4 bases, with 8 bases remaining between them. DNA for the CDR3: TGTGCCAGTAGTATAGGGCTTTTTAATCAGCCCCAGCATTTT. It specifies CASSIGLFNQPQHF. Variable domain in full (rest from reference TRBV19 and TRBJ1-5): DGGITQSPKYLFRKEGQNVTLSCEQNLNHDAMYWYRQDPGQGLRLIYYSQIVNDFQKGDIAEGYSVSREKKESFPLTVTSAQKNPTAFYLCASSIGLFNQPQHFGDGTRLSIL.

The table lists this clone with a count of one. V usage is TRBV29-1 and J usage is TRBJ2-2, with D possibly being TRBD2 (6 bases). V was cut by 0 bases and J by 6 bases, with 14 bases left in between. The CDR3 is made up of 15 amino acids. Germline CDR1 SQVTM, CDR2 ANQGSEA. The CDR3 DNA reads TGCAGCGTTGAAGAGGGAAAGCGGGCGTCCGGGGAGCTGTTTTTT. It codes for CSVEEGKRASGELFF.

The chain combines TRBV6-1 with TRBJ2-1; the match to TRBD2 covers 8 bases. CDR3 length equals 14 residues. CDR1 is MNHNS and CDR2 is SASEGT in the germline V gene. Germline trimming cut 3 bases from V and 6 bases from J; bases unmatched to any gene: 4. The CDR3 reads CASSEGLEGNEQFF. The DNA of the CDR3 is TGTGCCAGCAGTGAGGGACTAGAGGGCAATGAGCAGTTCTTC.

The V call is TRBV29-1, the J call TRBJ1-2, with TRBD1 as a possible D gene (5 bases). Trimming took off 1 base at V and 4 bases at J, with 13 bases between the two ends. CDR1 and CDR2 from the germline V gene are SQVTM and ANQGSEA. This CDR3 spans 14 amino acids. The CDR3 sequence is CSVEGGSGVYGYTF. For the CDR3, the DNA is TGCAGCGTTGAAGGGGGGAGCGGGGTCTATGGCTACACCTTC. The entire variable domain, with the rest obtained from reference TRBV29-1 and TRBJ1-2, is as follows: SAVISQKPSRDICQRGTSLTIQCQVDSQVTMMFWYRQQPGQSLTLIATANQGSEATYESGFVIDKFPISRPNLTFSTLTVSNMSPEDSSIYLCSVEGGSGVYGYTFGSGTRLTVV.

The chain carries TRBV2 and TRBJ2-5, with D possibly being TRBD2 (6 bases). The CDR3 totals 14 residues. V was shortened by 4 bases and J by 2 bases, with 11 bases between the two germline ends. Per germline, CDR1 SNHLY and CDR2 FYNNEI. The CDR3 DNA is TGTGCCAGCAGTGTCCCAGGGAGGCAAGAGACCCAGTACTTC. Protein product: CASSVPGRQETQYF.

CDR3: CASSFITGDTSGNTIYF. DNA of the CDR3: TGTGCCAGCAGTTTCATAACAGGGGATACCTCTGGAAACACCATATATTTT. The rearrangement uses TRBV28 and TRBJ1-3; TRBD1 matches 7 bases. V gave up 3 bases and J gave up 0 bases; unmatched junction bases: 8. CDR1 and CDR2 from the germline V gene are MDHEN and SYDVKM. This CDR3 comprises 17 residues.

This rearrangement joins TRBV4-1 to TRBJ2-5; 11 nucleotides match TRBD1. Germline CDR1 reads MGHRA; CDR2 reads YSYEKL. V gave up 1 base and J gave up 5 bases; unmatched junction bases: 9. The CDR3 covers 17 residues. As DNA, the CDR3 is TGCGCCAGCAGCCAAGCCCGGGACAGGGGGACAGGTGAGACCCAGTACTTC. This encodes CASSQARDRGTGETQYF.

The V gene is TRBV7-6, the J gene TRBJ2-5; 7 nucleotides align to TRBD2. Germline V gene sequence: CDR1 SGHVS, CDR2 FNYEAQ. CDR3 length equals 14 residues. Germline trimming cut 7 bases from V and 7 bases from J; bases unmatched to any gene: 12. This CDR3 reads CASIRGGPEGTQYF. The CDR3, as DNA: TGTGCCAGCATCCGGGGAGGGCCAGAAGGGACCCAGTACTTC.

This CDR3 is CASSLMASGMGNEQFF. The CDR3 DNA reads as TGTGCCAGCAGTTTAATGGCTAGCGGGATGGGTAATGAGCAGTTCTTC. The rearrangement joins TRBV28 to TRBJ2-1; 9 bases match TRBD2. The V and J ends lost 2 bases and 7 bases, in that order; junction bases with no gene match: 9. CDR1 is MDHEN, CDR2 SYDVKM, per germline. The CDR3 spans 16 residues. The whole variable domain, filled in from reference TRBV28 and TRBJ2-1, reads DVKVTQSSRYLVKRTGEKVFLECVQDMDHENMFWYRQDPGLGLRLIYFSYDVKMKEKGDIPEGYSVSREKKERFSLILESASTNQTSMYLCASSLMASGMGNEQFFGPGTRLTVL.

The genes are TRBV11-2 and TRBJ2-3; 10 nucleotides line up with TRBD2. Germline V gene lookup returns CDR1 SGHAT and CDR2 FQNNGV. J gave up 4 bases and V 5 bases, and 9 bases lay outside the gene matches. The CDR3 has 16 residues. The CDR3 sequence: CASSQAGGHQADTQYF. CDR3 DNA: TGTGCCAGCAGCCAAGCGGGGGGGCATCAAGCAGATACGCAGTATTTT.

V is TRBV7-6 and J is TRBJ1-2; D perhaps matches TRBD1 (5 bases). There are 16 residues in the CDR3. Trimming removed 5 bases at V and 0 bases at J, with 16 bases between. In germline, CDR1 is SGHVS, CDR2 FNYEAQ. The chain's CDR3 is CASSPGPAEANYGYTF. CDR3 bases: TGTGCCAGCAGCCCGGGGCCCGCCGAGGCTAACTATGGCTACACCTTC.

On this clone: The junction departs from germline at one end; a sequencing error may be responsible. This chain uses TRBV2 with TRBJ1-6; possible D gene TRBD1, 6 bases. CDR1 is SNHLY and CDR2 is FYNNEI in the germline V gene. The CDR3 loop spans 13 amino acids. The CDR3 reads CASSEMLRGPRDF. The CDR3 DNA reads as TGTGCCAGCAGTGAAATGCTCAGGGGACCCAGAGACTTT.

J is TRBJ2-1 and V is TRBV25-1; the D is unclear. V shed 4 bases and J shed 3 bases, with 10 bases lying between them. The germline V gene has CDR1 MGHDK and CDR2 SYGVNS. This CDR3 is built from 14 residues. The CDR3 DNA reads TGTGCCAGCAGTGTAAAGCCACTCTACAATGAGCAGTTCTTC. It is translated as CASSVKPLYNEQFF. Supplemented by reference TRBV25-1 and TRBJ2-1, the full variable domain reads EADIYQTPRYLVIGTGKKITLECSQTMGHDKMYWYQQDPGMELHLIHYSYGVNSTEKGDLSSESTVSRIRTEHFPLTLESARPSHTSQYLCASSVKPLYNEQFFGPGTRLTVL.

In this sample, this clone turned up a few times. Distinct nucleotide sequences in the sample also encode this CDR3. V and J are TRBV9 and TRBJ1-5; no firm D call. CDR1 SGDLS and CDR2 YYNGEE come from the germline V gene. This CDR3 spans 13 amino acids. Trimming left V 0 bases short and J 0 bases short, with 1 base between. CDR3 sequence: CASSVGSNQPQHF. The CDR3 bases are TGTGCCAGCAGCGTAGGTAGCAATCAGCCCCAGCATTTT.

The chain recombines TRBV28 with TRBJ1-5, with D possibly TRBD1 on 6 matching bases. This CDR3 is 15 amino acids long. Trimming took off 6 bases at V and 5 bases at J, with 17 bases between the two ends. Germline CDR1 reads MDHEN; CDR2 reads SYDVKM. The CDR3 region has the DNA TGTGCCAGCAGACCACAGGGATATGATGATCAGCCCCAGCATTTT. Residues: CASRPQGYDDQPQHF.

The chain combines TRBV21-1 with TRBJ1-1. TRBV21-1 is recorded as a pseudogene. The CDR3 loop spans 14 amino acids. This chain's CDR3 is CASSVEGSGTEAFF. The CDR3, as DNA: TGTGCCAGCAGCGTAGAGGGCTCGGGGACTGAAGCTTTCTTT.

The CDR3, as DNA: TGTGCCAGCAAATTGGGACTGACCTACTACGAGCAGTACTTC. Protein sequence: CASKLGLTYYEQYF. J is TRBJ2-7 and V is TRBV27; D may be TRBD2 (6 bases). CDR3 size: 14 residues. Trimming removed 7 bases at V and 3 bases at J, with 16 bases between. Germline CDR1 reads MNHEY; CDR2 reads SMNVEV (reference sequence).

This clone was observed a few times. This rearrangement joins TRBV28 to TRBJ2-1, with 11 bases matching TRBD2. CDR1 and CDR2 from the germline V gene are MDHEN and SYDVKM. V gave up 5 bases and J gave up 4 bases; unmatched junction bases: 4. CDR3 size: 15 residues. The CDR3 protein is CASSALAGGYNEQFF. The CDR3, as DNA: TGTGCCAGCAGTGCTCTAGCGGGGGGTTACAATGAGCAGTTCTTC.

The chain joins TRBV2 to TRBJ2-3; D unresolved. The V gene lost 5 bases and the J gene lost 2 bases, with 8 bases spanning the gap. The CDR3 has 13 amino acids. Per germline, CDR1 SNHLY and CDR2 FYNNEI. The CDR3 region is CASSPENTDTQYF. The CDR3 coding sequence is TGTGCCAGCAGTCCGGAGAACACAGATACGCAGTATTTT.

V gene TRBV11-1 combines with J gene TRBJ1-1, with 8 positions matching TRBD1. The CDR3 runs 17 residues. Germline assignment: CDR1 SGHAT and CDR2 FQDESV (reference sequence). V dropped 5 bases and J dropped 1; count of bases not matched to a gene: 12. The CDR3: CASSPPRDRPSNTEAFF. CDR3 DNA: TGTGCCAGCAGCCCACCCCGGGACAGGCCATCGAACACTGAAGCTTTCTTT.